Below are 8 T cell receptor beta chains sequenced from a single sample in a study of vaccination and CD4 T cells after COVID-19. Sequence data for DNA of cultured CD4+ T cells were generated by the Oncomine TCR Beta short-read assay. TCRdb re-called the PCR reads through MiXCR, storing one row per CDR3 protein. The sample includes nearly 7,500 distinct CDR3 sequences, nearly 55% seen only once; the top ten take 18%. Treatment: roughly 11-day PBMC culture with coronavirus spike peptide pools or control peptides (ViraFEST assay). The unexposed donor provided CD4+ T cells, which were taken before the COVID-19 pandemic (2011-2018). Their cognate antigens are unknown. Sequencing was performed on CD4+ T cells from blood, cultured in vitro. All receptors derive from a human donor in good health.

The genes are TRBV28 and TRBJ2-1, with 11 positions matching TRBD2. The CDR3 has 20 amino acids. Germline-derived CDR1 and CDR2 are MDHEN and SYDVKM. Trimming cost V 2 bases and J 0 bases; bases outside gene matches: 12. The chain's CDR3 is CASSLPSGTSGLSSYNEQFF. CDR3 sequence (DNA): TGTGCCAGCAGTTTACCCTCCGGGACTAGCGGACTGAGCTCCTACAATGAGCAGTTCTTC.

The CDR3 DNA reads as TGTGCCAGCAGCCTACAGGGGAACGCCCAGCCCCAGCATTTT. Its translation: CASSLQGNAQPQHF. The V and J genes are TRBV14 and TRBJ1-5, with 7 bases that match TRBD1. From germline, CDR1 is SGHDN and CDR2 FVKESK. The CDR3 loop spans 14 amino acids. The ends lost 4 bases at V and 7 bases at J; junction bases unmatched: 7.

The rearrangement joins TRBV6-1 to TRBJ1-2; the match to TRBD1 covers 9 bases. This CDR3 comprises 13 residues. V shed 6 bases and J 2 bases; nucleotides not matched to a gene: 1. Germline lookup yields CDR1 MNHNS and CDR2 SASEGT. CDR3 in amino acids: CASRDRGNYGYTF. Here the CDR3 DNA reads TGTGCCAGCAGGGACAGGGGAAACTATGGCTACACCTTC.

The J gene is TRBJ1-1, the V gene TRBV11-2; 7 bases are shared with TRBD1. The CDR3 spans 14 residues. V was pared by 5 bases and J by 2 bases, with 5 bases of the junction left unmatched. Germline V gene data show CDR1 as SGHAT and CDR2 as FQNNGV. CDR3 sequence (DNA): TGTGCCAGCAGCCTTGGACAGGATAACACTGAAGCTTTCTTT. Amino acids: CASSLGQDNTEAFF.

This clonotype was observed a handful of times. The chain uses TRBV19 and TRBJ2-2, with D possibly matching TRBD1 (6 bases). Germline CDR1 is LNHDA and CDR2 is SQIVND (reference sequence). With 5 bases removed from V and 4 bases from J, the gap between germline ends came to 20 bases. The CDR3 spans 17 residues. As DNA, the CDR3 is TGTGCCAGTAGTCCAACAGGGCTGTTTGTGGGCACCGGGGAGCTGTTTTTT. As protein: CASSPTGLFVGTGELFF.

This clonotype has more than one count but fewer than ten. The chain has TRBV20-1 and TRBJ1-6; no clear D gene. The CDR3 sequence is 18 residues long. V lost 0 bases and J 4 bases, leaving 19 bases between the germline ends. The germline gives CDR1 DFQATT, CDR2 SNEGSKA (reference sequence). In nucleotides, the CDR3 is TGCAGTGCTAGAGAAACTTTGGTATCAGCCTTTTATAATTCACCCCTCCACTTT. It is translated as CSARETLVSAFYNSPLHF.

The genes are TRBV6-5 and TRBJ2-7, with a possible D match to TRBD1 (5 bases). There are 14 residues in the CDR3. Germline V gene data show CDR1 as MNHEY and CDR2 as SVGAGI. Trimming cost V 4 bases and J 3 bases, with 13 bases left between them. CDR3 sequence reads: CASSSPSGNYEQYF. The CDR3, as DNA: TGTGCCAGCAGTTCCCCCTCAGGGAACTACGAGCAGTACTTC.

The gene calls are TRBV18 and TRBJ1-2; D call uncertain. The V gene's germline CDR1 is KGHSH and CDR2 LQKENI. The CDR3 runs to 12 residues. V lost 2 bases, J lost 14 bases, and 15 bases lay in between. CDR3 amino acids: CASSPAREAWTF. For the CDR3, the DNA is TGTGCCAGCTCACCAGCACGGGAAGCTTGGACCTTC.